One sample yielded the 31 T cell receptor beta chains listed below, sequenced in a study of human T cells and chemical hapten exposure. TCRdb used MiXCR to reprocess the RACE reads, holding one entry per CDR3 protein. The sample contains about 69,000 distinct CDR3 sequences, 25% to 40% of which appear only once. Described time point: patch test 1, 2 weeks after DPC sensitization. As to treatment: therapeutic diphenylcyclopropenone sensitization with weekly scalp DPC. The sample was whole blood, taken in connection with sensitization to the hapten diphenylcyclopropenone (DPC). The receptors shown here come from a man aged 35-49 years with alopecia areata. Some clones in this sample may be carry-over from other donors' samples.

V and J are TRBV28 and TRBJ2-7; 7 nucleotides align to TRBD1. The junction had 17 bases not matched to a gene; V was cut back by 5 bases and J by 1 base. CDR1 is MDHEN, CDR2 SYDVKM, per germline. This CDR3 is 18 amino acids long. CDR3: CASSPEGRGWSHSYEQYF. CDR3 nucleotide sequence: TGTGCCAGCAGTCCCGAGGGCAGGGGGTGGTCCCATTCCTACGAGCAGTACTTC.

V gene TRBV10-3 combines with J gene TRBJ2-7; D unresolved. The V gene's germline CDR1 is ENHRY and CDR2 SYGVKD. The V end was cut by 2 bases, the J end by 3 bases, with 11 bases between. There are 14 residues in the CDR3. CDR3 residues: CAISEVATFYEQYF. The CDR3 bases are TGTGCCATCAGTGAGGTGGCGACCTTCTACGAGCAGTACTTC.

This clonotype came up a few times. V usage is TRBV30 and J usage is TRBJ2-1; possibly TRBD2 for D (6 bases). CDR3 length: 17 amino acids. Germline V gives CDR1 GTSNPN, CDR2 SVGIG (reference sequence). V lost 0 bases, J lost 2 bases, and 17 bases lay in between. Written as DNA, the CDR3 is TGTGCCTGGAGTGTTCGCCTTTCTAGCGTTGCCTACAATGAGCAGTTCTTC. Protein product: CAWSVRLSSVAYNEQFF.

The table lists this clonotype with a few counts. V usage is TRBV20-1 and J usage is TRBJ2-7, with 10 nucleotides matching TRBD2. V trimming: 4 bases; J trimming: 7 bases; junction bases outside the gene matches: 10. This CDR3 spans 14 amino acids. Per germline, CDR1 DFQATT and CDR2 SNEGSKA (reference sequence). CDR3 region: CSAMVDSGRNEQYF. The CDR3 region has the DNA TGCAGTGCTATGGTCGATAGCGGGAGGAATGAGCAGTACTTC.

V gene TRBV29-1 combines with J gene TRBJ2-7; maybe TRBD1 (5 bases). V was shortened by 5 bases and J by 5 bases, with 10 bases between the two germline ends. Germline V gives CDR1 SQVTM, CDR2 ANQGSEA. CDR3 size: 11 residues. Here the CDR3 DNA reads TGCAGCGTTCAGCAGGGAAACGAGCAGTACTTC. It yields the protein CSVQQGNEQYF.

This chain joins TRBV12-3 or TRBV12-4 and TRBJ2-3; D unclear. The CDR3 runs to 17 residues. V dropped 5 bases and J dropped 0 bases, with 18 bases sitting between them. CDR3 nucleotide sequence: TGTGCCAGCAGTCCCTCCCGATGGAGCGCAAGCACAGATACGCAGTATTTT. Its protein is CASSPSRWSASTDTQYF.

J is TRBJ1-4 and V is TRBV7-2; D is unresolved. This CDR3 region has 16 residues. Germline CDR1 is SGHTA and CDR2 is FQGNSA. V lost 0 bases, J lost 0 bases, and 8 bases lay in between. For the CDR3, the DNA is TGTGCCAGCAGCTTAGCGCTGAGATCAACTAATGAAAAACTGTTTTTT. Its translation is CASSLALRSTNEKLFF.

This clonotype has only a few counts. The CDR3: CASSATGTGVAKNIQYF. The CDR3 coding sequence is TGTGCCAGTAGTGCCACCGGGACAGGGGTGGCCAAAAACATTCAGTACTTC. The rearrangement joins TRBV19 to TRBJ2-4; 10 positions agree with TRBD1. The length of the CDR3 is 17 residues. Trimming removed 5 bases from V and 1 base from J; junction bases left unmatched: 8. The germline CDR1 and CDR2 sequences are LNHDA and SQIVND (reference sequence).

The chain employs TRBV19 and TRBJ2-4; D is undetermined. V lost 11 bases, J lost 5 bases, and 19 bases lay in between. The V gene's germline CDR1 is LNHDA and CDR2 SQIVND (reference sequence). CDR3 size: 14 residues. CDR3 nucleotide sequence: TGTGCCTCCCGAGATGGGCCGAGGCAAAACATTCAGTACTTC. Translated, it gives CASRDGPRQNIQYF.

In nucleotides, the CDR3 is TGTGCCAGCAGTCCACAGGGGGGACAAGAGACCCAGTACTTC. The encoded protein is CASSPQGGQETQYF. V and J are TRBV9 and TRBJ2-5; 8 positions match TRBD1. The junction had 5 bases not matched to a gene; V was cut back by 5 bases and J by 2 bases. The CDR3 spans 14 residues. CDR1 SGDLS and CDR2 YYNGEE come from the germline V gene.

The genes are TRBV6-2 or TRBV6-3 and TRBJ2-3; 10 nucleotides line up with TRBD2. V was pared by 1 base and J by 5 bases, with 9 bases of the junction left unmatched. CDR1 MNHEY and CDR2 SVGEGT come from the germline V gene. The CDR3 sequence is 17 residues long. The CDR3 is CASSYWSLAGVRDTQYF. The CDR3, as DNA: TGTGCCAGCAGTTACTGGAGTCTAGCGGGAGTCAGAGATACGCAGTATTTT.

V gene TRBV6-2 or TRBV6-3 combines with J gene TRBJ2-3; the match to TRBD2 covers 8 bases. Germline V gene data show CDR1 as MNHEY and CDR2 as SVGEGT. Trimming took 5 bases from V and 4 from J; bases not matched to a gene: 11. This CDR3 region has 16 residues. The CDR3 is CASSPWTSPSADTQYF. The CDR3 DNA is TGTGCCAGCAGTCCCTGGACTAGCCCCTCGGCAGATACGCAGTATTTT.

This clonotype was seen a few times. The chain joins TRBV6-6 to TRBJ2-7; 7 nucleotides align to TRBD1. The CDR3 sequence is 14 residues long. Trimming removed 5 bases from V and 1 base from J; junction bases left unmatched: 5. The germline gives CDR1 MNHNY, CDR2 SVGAGI (reference sequence). The DNA of the CDR3 is TGTGCCAGCAGTGGTCTGGGACAGTCCTACGAGCAGTACTTC. Its translation: CASSGLGQSYEQYF.

The gene calls are TRBV18 and TRBJ2-5; 7 bases match TRBD2. CDR1 is KGHSH, CDR2 LQKENI, per germline. V lost 3 bases to trimming and J lost 4 bases; unmatched junction nucleotides: 2. The CDR3 covers 13 residues. The CDR3 is CASSPGGGETQYF. DNA for the CDR3: TGTGCCAGCTCACCGGGCGGGGGAGAGACCCAGTACTTC. Full variable domain (outside the CDR3, taken from reference TRBV18 and TRBJ2-5): NAGVMQNPRHLVRRRGQEARLRCSPMKGHSHVYWYRQLPEEGLKFMVYLQKENIIDESGMPKERFSAEFPKEGPSILRIQQVVRGDSAAYFCASSPGGGETQYFGPGTRLLVL.

J is TRBJ1-5 and V is TRBV20-1; D is uncertain. Trimming cost V 3 bases and J 0 bases, with 12 bases left between them. Germline-derived CDR1 and CDR2 are DFQATT and SNEGSKA (reference sequence). The CDR3 is 15 amino acids. As DNA, the CDR3 is TGCAGTGCTAGTTTGGAGGACCTTAGCAATCAGCCCCAGCATTTT. The encoded protein is CSASLEDLSNQPQHF.

There are a few counts of this clonotype. The chain carries TRBV27 and TRBJ2-6; D not resolved. Germline assignment: CDR1 MNHEY and CDR2 SMNVEV (reference sequence). V shed 2 bases and J shed 2 bases, with 4 bases lying between them. CDR3 size: 14 residues. Here the CDR3 reads CASSLEPGANVLTF. Written as DNA, the CDR3 is TGTGCCAGCAGTTTAGAACCTGGGGCCAACGTCCTGACTTTC.

The chain links TRBV5-5 to TRBJ2-7; D might be TRBD2 (5 bases). V was clipped by 3 bases and J by 7 bases, with 17 bases between them. This CDR3 is 14 amino acids long. The germline CDR1 and CDR2 sequences are SGHKS and YYEKEE (reference sequence). CDR3 nucleotides: TGTGCCAGCAGCTGGGTCGGTCTAGCCGGGGAGCAGTACTTC. Translation: CASSWVGLAGEQYF.

V is TRBV20-1 and J is TRBJ1-6, with D perhaps matching TRBD1 (6 bases). The V end was cut by 7 bases, the J end by 5 bases, with 12 bases between. The CDR3 runs to 13 residues. Germline V gene lookup returns CDR1 DFQATT and CDR2 SNEGSKA (reference sequence). The CDR3 sequence: CSVRAGDNSPLHF. The CDR3 DNA sequence: TGCAGTGTTAGGGCAGGGGATAATTCACCCCTCCACTTT.

The rearrangement links TRBV28 to TRBJ1-3, with TRBD1 matching over 10 bases. The CDR3 sequence is 15 residues long. Per germline, CDR1 MDHEN and CDR2 SYDVKM. The junction had 6 bases not matched to a gene; V was cut back by 5 bases and J by 5 bases. CDR3 in DNA: TGTGCCAGCAGTGGGGACAGGGGACACCGAAACACCATATATTTT. It codes for CASSGDRGHRNTIYF.

The V gene is TRBV2, the J gene TRBJ1-1; a weak D match, TRBD1 (6 bases). The germline V and J ends were trimmed by 7 bases and 4 bases, with 16 bases remaining between them. In germline, CDR1 is SNHLY, CDR2 FYNNEI. The CDR3 covers 14 residues. This CDR3 is CASTLGGPITEAFF. As DNA, the CDR3 is TGTGCCAGCACCCTAGGGGGGCCCATCACTGAAGCTTTCTTT.

This clonotype was seen more than once but under ten times. The chain carries TRBV27 and TRBJ2-1; 7 bases are shared with TRBD1. The CDR3 extends over 14 amino acids. Germline V gene sequence: CDR1 MNHEY, CDR2 SMNVEV (reference sequence). V was pared by 4 bases and J by 4 bases, with 4 bases of the junction left unmatched. CDR3 coding DNA: TGTGCCAGCAGTTCCTTACAGGGGTACAATGAGCAGTTCTTC. It yields the protein CASSSLQGYNEQFF.

The chain has TRBV29-1 and TRBJ2-1, with a weak D call TRBD1 (6 bases). The V end was cut by 7 bases, the J end by 4 bases, with 11 bases between. Germline CDR1 SQVTM, CDR2 ANQGSEA. This CDR3 has 12 amino acids. In DNA, the CDR3 is TGCAGCGCTACGACAGGTTACAATGAGCAGTTCTTC. It yields the protein CSATTGYNEQFF.

This clonotype appeared a few times. This chain joins TRBV7-3 and TRBJ2-2; no clear D. Trimming removed 5 bases at V and 9 bases at J, with 10 bases between. CDR1 and CDR2 (germline): SGHTA, FQGTGA. The CDR3 length is 12 residues. The CDR3 spells CASSPSTRELFF. The CDR3 coding sequence is TGTGCCAGCAGCCCATCGACACGGGAGCTGTTTTTT.

The chain has TRBV28 and TRBJ1-5, with D maybe TRBD1 (5 bases). CDR3 length: 14 amino acids. CDR1 and CDR2 from the germline V gene are MDHEN and SYDVKM. V was trimmed by 7 bases and J by 5 bases, leaving 15 bases between them. CDR3 DNA: TGTGCCAGCACCCCGGCAGGGTCGGATCAGCCCCAGCATTTT. It translates to CASTPAGSDQPQHF.

This chain connects TRBV28 to TRBJ2-7; D perhaps matches TRBD2 (6 bases). The V and J ends lost 0 bases and 3 bases respectively, with 15 bases between them. The V gene's germline CDR1 is MDHEN and CDR2 SYDVKM. The CDR3 is 16 residues long. This chain's CDR3 is CASSLCKGGYCYEQYF. CDR3 nucleotide sequence: TGTGCCAGCAGTTTATGCAAAGGAGGGTACTGCTACGAGCAGTACTTC.

This clonotype has only a few counts. This chain connects TRBV12-3 or TRBV12-4 to TRBJ1-2, with 8 bases that match TRBD1. The CDR3 extends over 16 amino acids. V dropped 5 bases and J dropped 3; count of bases not matched to a gene: 11. CDR3 amino acids: CASSAVLDREDYGYTF. The CDR3 bases are TGTGCCAGCAGTGCAGTTCTGGACAGGGAGGACTATGGCTACACCTTC.

The chain recombines TRBV19 with TRBJ2-7; TRBD2 matches at 10 bases. The CDR3 contains 14 residues. Looked up from germline, CDR1 is LNHDA and CDR2 is SQIVND (reference sequence). Unmatched junction bases numbered 3, after V lost 5 bases and J lost 2 bases. The CDR3 DNA reads TGTGCCAGTAGTCTAGCGGGAGCCGCCTACGAGCAGTACTTC. Its protein is CASSLAGAAYEQYF.

The V and J genes are TRBV28 and TRBJ2-3, with no clear D. This CDR3 has 14 residues. V gave up 7 bases and J gave up 0 bases, with 11 bases separating them. CDR1 MDHEN and CDR2 SYDVKM come from the germline V gene. CDR3 coding DNA: TGTGCCAGCACCCTGAGACCTAGCACAGATACGCAGTATTTT. This sequence encodes CASTLRPSTDTQYF.

V is TRBV5-5 and J is TRBJ2-7; maybe TRBD1 (8 bases). Trimming pared 4 bases from V and 2 bases from J, leaving 16 bases between. The germline V gene encodes CDR1 SGHKS and CDR2 YYEKEE (reference sequence). The CDR3 runs to 15 residues. The CDR3 is CASSSGTGNPYEQYF. DNA of the CDR3: TGTGCCAGCAGCAGCGGGACAGGAAACCCCTACGAGCAGTACTTC.

J is TRBJ1-5 and V is TRBV7-2; TRBD1 might be the D (6 bases). The CDR3 contains 13 residues. V dropped 8 bases and J dropped 4 bases, with 12 bases sitting between them. The germline CDR1 and CDR2 sequences are SGHTA and FQGNSA. The CDR3 DNA follows: TGTGCCAGCGGGGGCCAACTTAATCAGCCCCAGCATTTT. Amino acid sequence: CASGGQLNQPQHF.

The rearrangement links TRBV7-9 to TRBJ2-1; TRBD1 matches at 11 bases. This CDR3 has 17 residues. The ends lost 4 bases at V and 10 bases at J; junction bases unmatched: 15. From germline, CDR1 is SEHNR and CDR2 FQNEAQ (reference sequence). CDR3 bases: TGTGCCAGCAGCTCCCCGTCGGGACAGGGGGTCGTGGTAGAGCAGTTCTTC. Protein: CASSSPSGQGVVVEQFF.